This T cell receptor beta chain was observed in a study of blood T cell repertoires in COVID-19 (TCRdb year 2020). Background on the whole study: The collaborator samples originated in the United States, Italy and Spain and spanned the acute and convalescent phases of COVID-19. The material from the prospective study consisted of cDNA or gDNA derived from T cells, B-cell-depleted T cells, or PBMCs. Subjects who had been exposed to COVID-19, were actively infected with it, or had recovered from it provided the deeply sampled blood TCRbeta repertoires that made up the dataset. The repertoires were released in a freely available public database intended as a resource for research on the immune response to SARS-CoV-2. Samples were obtained from the ongoing ImmuneRACE study (first 160 participants) and from 1,254 subjects provided by 6 global collaborators. The sample metadata nearly always contained a de-identified subject ID, COVID-19 status, age in years and sex. Where available, HLA class I and class II types were obtained from metadata supplied by the sample provider rather than from assay-based typing. Study-level results and caveats: Clinical and demographic metadata were provided uncurated, with the amount varying by source and participant.

Concerning this clone itself: The target of this receptor is not known. No base-level quality is on record; no much larger clone is a single base apart.

Participants in the prospective study were aged roughly 18 to 100 years, lived in 24 United States geographic areas, and enrolled through a virtual design. To assign participants to cohorts, the prospective study relied on clinical history that participants themselves reported in a screening survey and a study questionnaire. ImmuneRACE Cohort 3 recovered participants were defined by two consecutive negative NP/OP PCR tests, healthcare professional clearance, or symptom resolution. Mobile phlebotomists in the prospective study collected whole blood, serum and a nasopharyngeal or oropharyngeal swab from every participant. Over a roughly two-month period, participants in the prospective study had the option of providing additional blood draws and questionnaires. Before DNA extraction, blood samples from the prospective study were shipped at room temperature or frozen. TCRbeta CDR3 regions were amplified from genomic DNA using the immunoSEQ Assay, a bias-controlled multiplex PCR. The study's processing was this. Within the assay, amplification of reference gene primers was used to estimate how many nucleated cells each sample contained. To quantify the absolute abundance of each unique TCRbeta CDR3 rearrangement, sequence reads were collapsed and filtered. For each sample, productive Simpson clonality was calculated by taking the square root of Simpson's diversity index across productive rearrangements. TCRdb stores this immuneACCESS table with in-frame sequences only. Part of the clones is absent; in the studies checked, under half of the shortfall reflects unresolved V genes, and no reason is known for the rest. D and trimming come from the DNA, and the V and J calls and clone size come from that table. In all, the sample holds some 330,000 clones, and about 92% of those were seen once. Jointly, the top ten make up about 18% of the sample.

The junction shows trimming of 4 bases on V and 7 bases on J, and the gene matches do not reach 8 bases of it. Based on the germline V gene, the CDR1 and CDR2 sequences are SGDLS and YYNGEE. The CDR3 covers 14 residues, taking in both the cysteine and the phenylalanine. Only the CDR3 part of the read is kept: 42 bases, read in frame from the first base. Sequencing was done on a sample of PBMCs or T cells enriched from blood (not recorded which). In this chain, TRBV9 is recombined with TRBJ2-1, and TRBD2 aligns with 7 junction nucleotides. This sequence was found in a woman in her thirties who had recovered from COVID-19. Here is the DNA: TGTGCCAGCAGCTCGGGACTATGGGGGAATGAGCAGTTCTTC. It codes for CASSSGLWGNEQFF.